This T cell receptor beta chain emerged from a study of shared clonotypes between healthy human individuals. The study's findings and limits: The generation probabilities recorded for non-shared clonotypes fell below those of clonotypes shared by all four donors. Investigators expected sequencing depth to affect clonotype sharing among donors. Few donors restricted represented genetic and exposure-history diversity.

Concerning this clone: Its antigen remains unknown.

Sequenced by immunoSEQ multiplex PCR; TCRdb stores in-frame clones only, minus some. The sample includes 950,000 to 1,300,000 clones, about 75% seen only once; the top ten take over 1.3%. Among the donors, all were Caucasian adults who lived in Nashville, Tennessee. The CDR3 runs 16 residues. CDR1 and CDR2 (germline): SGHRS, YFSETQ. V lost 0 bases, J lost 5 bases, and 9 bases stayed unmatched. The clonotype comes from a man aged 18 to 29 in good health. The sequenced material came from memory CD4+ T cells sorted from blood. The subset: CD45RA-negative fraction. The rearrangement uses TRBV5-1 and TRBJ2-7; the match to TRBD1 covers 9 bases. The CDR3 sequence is CASSLAGGQGINEQYF. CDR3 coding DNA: TGCGCCAGCAGCTTGGCAGGGGGACAGGGAATCAACGAGCAGTACTTC. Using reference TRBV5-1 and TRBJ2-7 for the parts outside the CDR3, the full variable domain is KAGVTQTPRYLIKTRGQQVTLSCSPISGHRSVSWYQQTPGQGLQFLFEYFSETQRNKGNFPGRFSGRQFSNSRSEMNVSTLELGDSALYLCASSLAGGQGINEQYFGPGTRLTVT.